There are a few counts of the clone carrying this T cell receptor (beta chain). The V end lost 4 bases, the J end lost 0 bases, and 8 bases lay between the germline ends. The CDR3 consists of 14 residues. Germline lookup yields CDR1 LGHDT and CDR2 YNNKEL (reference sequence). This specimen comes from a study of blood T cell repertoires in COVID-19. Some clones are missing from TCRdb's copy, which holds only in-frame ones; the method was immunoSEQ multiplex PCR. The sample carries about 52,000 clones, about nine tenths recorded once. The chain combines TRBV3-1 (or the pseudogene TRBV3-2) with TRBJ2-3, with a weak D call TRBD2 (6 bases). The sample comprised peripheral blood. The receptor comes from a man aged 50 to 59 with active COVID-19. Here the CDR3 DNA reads TGTGCCAGCAGCCGGGGGACTAGCACAGATACGCAGTATTTT. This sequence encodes CASSRGTSTDTQYF.